Below, one T cell receptor (beta chain) is given with its context. Its antigen is currently not known. No quality values exist for individual bases; no much larger clone is one base distant. The data derive from a study of blood T cell repertoires in COVID-19 (dated by TCRdb to the early 2020s). About the study as a whole: Samples from collaborators originated in the United States, Italy and Spain and spanned both the acute and convalescent phases of COVID-19. Where HLA class I and class II types were available, the types were taken from metadata supplied by the sample provider, not from assay-based typing. The repertoires were released in a freely available public database intended as a resource for research on the immune response to SARS-CoV-2. The samples were drawn from the first 160 participants of the ongoing ImmuneRACE study and from some 1,300 subjects provided by 6 global collaborators. The prospective study material was composed of cDNA or gDNA derived from T cells, B-cell-depleted T cells, or PBMCs. Sample metadata almost always included a de-identified subject ID, COVID-19 status, age in years and sex. Subjects who had been exposed to COVID-19, were actively infected with it, or had recovered from it provided the deeply sampled blood TCRbeta repertoires that made up the dataset.

Here is what the overall study found, with its caveats: How much clinical and demographic metadata was included differed by source and by participant, and the metadata was provided uncurated.

CDR1 and CDR2 are drawn from the germline V gene: MNHEY, SVGAGI. The CDR3 numbers 13 residues from cysteine through phenylalanine. The read is trimmed to its CDR3 DNA, 39 bases read in frame from base 1. V sheds 8 bases and J sheds 1 base, leaving 9 bases between their ends. The immunoSEQ Assay, a bias-controlled multiplex PCR, was used to amplify TCRbeta CDR3 regions from genomic DNA. The paper's data handling went like this. Within the assay, amplification of reference gene primers was used to estimate how many nucleated cells each sample contained. Sequence reads were collapsed and filtered to measure the absolute abundance of every unique TCRbeta CDR3 rearrangement. For each sample, productive Simpson clonality was calculated by taking the square root of Simpson's diversity index across productive rearrangements. TCRdb provides this immuneACCESS table in a form limited to in-frame rearrangements. Some clones are lacking; in checked studies, under half of them reflect an unresolved V gene, and why the rest are absent is not known. V and J calls and clone size are as listed in that table; D and trimming were resolved from the DNA. The sample records under 300,000 clones, around four fifths of which are singletons. Together, the top ten hold roughly 1.9% of the sample.

Another Seattle source contributed samples from volunteer blood donors who had recovered from COVID-19. Each collaborating institution followed its own protocols to collect whole blood in K2EDTA tubes. Collaborator samples were shipped for TCRbeta analysis as frozen whole blood, isolated PBMCs, or DNA extracted from either sample type. Recombination joined TRBV6-5 with TRBJ2-1, with an unclear D gene assignment. The origin of this receptor is a man aged 25 to 40 who had recovered from COVID-19. The specimen sequenced was peripheral blood. The CDR3 sequence is CASRRLSYNEQFF. The sequenced DNA: TGTGCCAGCCGTCGACTGTCCTACAATGAGCAGTTCTTC.